Sequencing of this TCR beta chain was carried out in a study of T cells in Graves' hyperthyroidism and ophthalmopathy. Regions amplified from RNA transcripts were the TCR beta CDR3 regions. A first-round RT-PCR of the TCR CDR3 used the HTBI primer set. MiXCR, applied by TCRdb to the multiplex PCR reads, yields one record per CDR3 protein. The repertoire holds some 550,000 distinct CDR3 sequences, with approximately 16% as singletons. The sample holds many counts of this clonotype. The CDR3 length is 20 residues. The V gene end was trimmed by 4 bases and the J gene end by 0 bases; junction bases not matched to a gene: 21. In germline, CDR1 is GTSNPN, CDR2 SVGIG (reference sequence).

The sequence was collected from a woman in her forties with Graves' ophthalmopathy. The specimen sequenced was blood. The chain has TRBV30 and TRBJ1-5; 7 bases are a match to TRBD1. The CDR3 loop reads CAWTRRGGGIGLSSNQPQHF. CDR3 nucleotide sequence: TGTGCCTGGACCCGCCGTGGAGGGGGCATCGGCTTGTCTAGCAATCAGCCCCAGCATTTT. The variable domain in full, with the rest retrieved from reference TRBV30 and TRBJ1-5, is SQTIHQWPATLVQPVGSPLSLECTVEGTSNPNLYWYRQAAGRGLQLLFYSVGIGQISSEVPQNLSASRPQDRQFILSSKKLLLSDSGFYLCAWTRRGGGIGLSSNQPQHFGDGTRLSIL.